The T cell receptor beta chain described here comes from a study of T cell responses to AZD1222 COVID-19 vaccine (dated by TCRdb to the early 2020s). With regard to the full study: AZD1222 recipients given second doses at about 4 weeks or at about 12 weeks were pooled, since spike-specific TCR depth and breadth were not found to differ between the two schedules. TCR sequencing covered over 230 trial participants: approximately 200 given two doses of AZD1222 and around 25 given two doses of MenACWY control vaccine. Trial participants were enrolled by age into subgroups of 18-55, 56-69 and 70-plus years, and around 140, 26 and 57 TCR-sequenced participants, respectively, were included in these subgroups. Results the study describes overall, beyond this receptor: Because no samples from the day 14 peak response were available, repertoires could be characterized only after the peak T cell response. The vaccine-associated CD4 TCRs covered the entire spike protein, and the dominant responses fell in regions 160-218 and 743-854. In the small 56-69-year group, the increase in depth fell short of significance, most likely because of low power. Conclusions about previously exposed vaccinees are limited because only 5 or 6 AZD1222 recipients were SARS-CoV-2 seropositive at baseline. A significant rise in spike-specific TCR breadth and depth was observed after two AZD1222 doses relative to day 0 and relative to MenACWY recipients. Reportedly, close to half of the unique spike-specific TCRs recognized epitopes lying outside the regions that are mutated in the B.1.351 and B.1.1.7 variants. Participants were mostly white British and included more females than males, and it was suggested by the authors that clonal diversity may have been underestimated.

The germline V gene gives CDR1 as SGHVS and CDR2 as FQNEAQ. The CDR3 sequence holds 11 residues, the cysteine and phenylalanine included. CDR3 DNA only is kept here, 33 bases in frame from base 1. V lost 1 base and J lost 4 bases; the stretch between them is 2 bases long. The CDR3 regions of human TCRbeta chains were analyzed by immunosequencing. On the authors' methods: TCRs in the repertoires were compared against a reference library of SARS-CoV-2-specific TCRs that had been generated with the MIRA antigen-specificity platform. Breadth meant the fraction of unique TCRs that were SARS-CoV-2-associated, whereas depth meant the fraction of total T cells that were SARS-CoV-2-associated. Each spike-specific TCR was assigned to its reactive spike region and to a CD4 or CD8 class using the MIRA data. Log10-transformed breadth and depth values were compared by one-way ANOVA with Sidak's multiple comparisons tests. The source is immuneACCESS, and TCRdb retained only in-frame sequences with V and J called. Part of the clones is not carried over; for the studies checked, unresolved V genes explain less than half of this, and the remainder is unexplained. Clone size and V and J calls were adopted from that table, with D and trimming inferred from the DNA. This sample gives 100,000 to 150,000 clones in total; roughly 90% of them show up just once. The top ten hold more than 4% of the sample.

What this sample's time point label stands for: baseline before first vaccination. The vaccinee samples were drawn from two UK trials, COV001 and COV002, one of which was a single-blind randomized controlled phase 2/3 trial testing AZD1222 (ChAdOx1 nCoV-19) in healthy adults. Trial participant PBMC samples were collected at day 0 and day 28 after the second dose for TCRbeta chain sequencing. This clone was seen only a few times. Its antigen is still unknown. Base qualities are not recorded, but no much larger clone differs from it by a single base. The sequenced sample was peripheral blood, obtained on day 0 of AZD1222 vaccination. The rearranged chain carries TRBV7-8 and TRBJ2-7, with the D gene too uncertain to name. The receptor was derived from an adult in good health. The nucleotide sequence reads TGTGCCAGCAGCTTAGAATACGAGCAGTACTTC. Its product reads: CASSLEYEQYF.